This T cell receptor beta chain was captured in a study of blood T cell repertoires in COVID-19 (dated by TCRdb to the early 2020s). The study in broad terms: Samples from collaborators originated in the United States, Italy and Spain and spanned both the acute and convalescent phases of COVID-19. The samples were drawn from the first 160 participants of the ongoing ImmuneRACE study and from 1,254 subjects provided by 6 global collaborators. Deeply sampled blood TCRbeta repertoires from subjects exposed to, actively infected with, or recovered from COVID-19 were included in the dataset. The material from the prospective study consisted of cDNA or gDNA derived from T cells, B-cell-depleted T cells, or PBMCs. The repertoires were made available in a free public database intended to serve as a resource for research on the immune response to SARS-CoV-2. Where available, HLA class I and class II types were taken from metadata supplied by the sample provider and were not determined by assay-based typing. Sample metadata almost always included a de-identified subject ID, COVID-19 status, age in years and sex.

Study-wide conclusions, independent of this receptor: How much clinical and demographic metadata was included differed by source and by participant, and the metadata was provided uncurated.

A word on this clone: Its antigen remains undetermined. Base qualities were left out, and no much larger clone turns up one base away.

One collaborating source in Seattle enrolled patients during active infection and followed them longitudinally through the course of disease. Each collaborating institution followed its own protocols to collect whole blood in K2EDTA tubes. For TCRbeta analysis, collaborator samples were shipped as frozen whole blood, as isolated PBMCs, or as DNA extracted from either sample type. TCRbeta CDR3 regions were amplified from genomic DNA by means of the immunoSEQ Assay, a bias-controlled multiplex PCR. As for the authors' bioinformatics: Within the assay, amplification of reference gene primers was used to estimate how many nucleated cells each sample contained. Sequence reads were collapsed and filtered to measure the absolute abundance of every unique TCRbeta CDR3 rearrangement. For each sample, productive Simpson clonality was calculated by taking the square root of Simpson's diversity index across productive rearrangements. TCRdb provides this immuneACCESS table in a form limited to in-frame rearrangements. Some clones are lacking; in checked studies, under half of them reflect an unresolved V gene, and why the rest are absent is not known. Clonal size and the V and J genes are those of that table, whereas D and trimming came from the DNA. The sample has 230,000 or so clones on record, around 89% of them singletons. The ten largest clones capture approximately 2.3% of the sample.

The sample consisted of peripheral blood. The clonotype comes from a woman aged 60 to 75 with COVID-19, enrolled during active disease.

CDR3 region: CASSSLGQPQHF. The sequenced DNA: TGTGCCAGCAGTTCGCTAGGTCAGCCCCAGCATTTT. In this chain, TRBV27 is recombined with TRBJ1-5; the D gene cannot be named for sure. V lost 4 bases and J lost 6 bases; the stretch between them is 7 bases long. The germline V gene (reference sequence) sets CDR1 to MNHEY and CDR2 to SMNVEV. The CDR3 measures 12 amino acids from cysteine to phenylalanine. Solely the CDR3 DNA is kept, with 36 bases framed from the first base.